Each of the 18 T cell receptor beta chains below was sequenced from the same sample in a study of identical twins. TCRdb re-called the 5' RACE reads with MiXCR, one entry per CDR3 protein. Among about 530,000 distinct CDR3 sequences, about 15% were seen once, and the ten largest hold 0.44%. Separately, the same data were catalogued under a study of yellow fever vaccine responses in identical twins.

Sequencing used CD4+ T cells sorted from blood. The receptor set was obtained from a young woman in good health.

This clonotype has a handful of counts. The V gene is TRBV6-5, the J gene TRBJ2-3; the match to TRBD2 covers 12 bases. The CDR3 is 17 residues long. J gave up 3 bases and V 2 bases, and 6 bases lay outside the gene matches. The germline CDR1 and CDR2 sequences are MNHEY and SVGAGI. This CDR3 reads CASSYPLAGGITDTQYF. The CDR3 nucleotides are TGTGCCAGCAGTTACCCCCTAGCGGGAGGGATAACAGATACGCAGTATTTT.

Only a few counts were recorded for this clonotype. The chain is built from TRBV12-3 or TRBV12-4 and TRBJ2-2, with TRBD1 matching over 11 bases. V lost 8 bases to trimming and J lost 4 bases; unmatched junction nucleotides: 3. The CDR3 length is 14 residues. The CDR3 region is CASGTGGITGELFF. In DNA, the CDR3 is TGTGCCAGCGGGACAGGGGGAATCACCGGGGAGCTGTTTTTT.

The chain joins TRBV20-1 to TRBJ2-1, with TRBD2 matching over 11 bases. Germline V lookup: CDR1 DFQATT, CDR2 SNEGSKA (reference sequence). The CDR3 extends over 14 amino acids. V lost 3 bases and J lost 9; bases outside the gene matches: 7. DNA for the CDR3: TGCAGTGCTAGTACACTAGCGGGAGTCAGTGAGCAGTTCTTC. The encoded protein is CSASTLAGVSEQFF.

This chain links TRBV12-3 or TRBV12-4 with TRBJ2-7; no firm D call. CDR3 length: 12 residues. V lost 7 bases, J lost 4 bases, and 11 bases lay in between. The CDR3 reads CASTSSLYEQYF. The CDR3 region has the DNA TGTGCCAGCACGTCGTCACTGTACGAGCAGTACTTC.

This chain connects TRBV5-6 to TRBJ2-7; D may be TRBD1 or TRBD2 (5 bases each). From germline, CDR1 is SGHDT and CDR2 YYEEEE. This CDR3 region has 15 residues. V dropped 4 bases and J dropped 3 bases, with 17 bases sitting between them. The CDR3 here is CASSGVGTMNYEQYF. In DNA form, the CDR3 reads TGTGCCAGCAGCGGGGTCGGGACGATGAACTACGAGCAGTACTTC.

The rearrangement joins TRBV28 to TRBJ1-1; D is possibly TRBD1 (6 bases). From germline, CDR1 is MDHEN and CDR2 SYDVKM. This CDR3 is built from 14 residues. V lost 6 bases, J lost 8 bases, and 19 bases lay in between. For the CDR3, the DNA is TGTGCCAGCAGCCGTGACAGGATCTCGTCGGAAGCTTTCTTT. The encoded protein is CASSRDRISSEAFF.

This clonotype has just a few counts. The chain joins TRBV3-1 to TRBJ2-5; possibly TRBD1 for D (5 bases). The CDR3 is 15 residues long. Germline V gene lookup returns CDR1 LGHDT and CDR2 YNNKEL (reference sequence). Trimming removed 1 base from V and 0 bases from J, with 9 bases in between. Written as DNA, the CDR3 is TGTGCCAGCAGCCAAGCCCAGGGCAACCAAGAGACCCAGTACTTC. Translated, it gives CASSQAQGNQETQYF.

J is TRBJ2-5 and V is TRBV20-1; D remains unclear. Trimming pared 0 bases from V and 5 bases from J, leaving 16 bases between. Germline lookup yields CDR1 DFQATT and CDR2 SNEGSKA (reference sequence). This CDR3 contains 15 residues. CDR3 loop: CSARDPLGSGETQYF. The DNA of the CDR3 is TGCAGTGCTAGAGACCCCTTAGGTTCCGGGGAGACCCAGTACTTC.

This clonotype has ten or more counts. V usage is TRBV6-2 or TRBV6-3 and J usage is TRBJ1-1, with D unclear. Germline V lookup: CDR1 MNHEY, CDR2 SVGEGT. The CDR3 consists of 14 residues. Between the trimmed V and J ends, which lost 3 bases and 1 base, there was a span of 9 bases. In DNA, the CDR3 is TGTGCCAGCAGTTATTCGAGCGCGAACACTGAAGCTTTCTTT. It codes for CASSYSSANTEAFF.

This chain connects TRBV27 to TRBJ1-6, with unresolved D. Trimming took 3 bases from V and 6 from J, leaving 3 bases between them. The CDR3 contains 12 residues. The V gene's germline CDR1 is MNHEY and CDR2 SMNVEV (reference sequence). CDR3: CASSFVNSPLHF. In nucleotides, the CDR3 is TGTGCCAGCAGTTTTGTTAATTCACCCCTCCACTTT.

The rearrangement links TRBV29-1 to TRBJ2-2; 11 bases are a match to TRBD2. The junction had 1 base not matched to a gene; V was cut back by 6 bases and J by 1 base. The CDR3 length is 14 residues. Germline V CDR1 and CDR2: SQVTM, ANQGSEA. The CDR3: CSVLAGGNTGELFF. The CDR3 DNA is TGCAGCGTCCTAGCGGGGGGGAACACCGGGGAGCTGTTTTTT.

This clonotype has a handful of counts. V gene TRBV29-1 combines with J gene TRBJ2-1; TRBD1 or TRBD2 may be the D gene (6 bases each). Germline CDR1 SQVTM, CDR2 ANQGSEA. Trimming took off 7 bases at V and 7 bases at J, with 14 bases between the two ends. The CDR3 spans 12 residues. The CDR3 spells CSGGGSLNEQFF. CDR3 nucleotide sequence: TGCAGCGGAGGGGGGTCGTTGAATGAGCAGTTCTTC.

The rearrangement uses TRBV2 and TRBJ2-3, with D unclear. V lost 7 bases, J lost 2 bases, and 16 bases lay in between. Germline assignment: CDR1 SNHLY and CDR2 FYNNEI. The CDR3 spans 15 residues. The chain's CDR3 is CASKPSDTPTDTQYF. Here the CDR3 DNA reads TGTGCCAGCAAGCCTTCAGACACCCCCACAGATACGCAGTATTTT.

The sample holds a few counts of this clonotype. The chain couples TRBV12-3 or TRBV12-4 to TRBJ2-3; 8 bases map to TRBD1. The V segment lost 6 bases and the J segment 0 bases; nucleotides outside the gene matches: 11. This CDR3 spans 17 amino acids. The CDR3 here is CASSPFLGTGSTDTQYF. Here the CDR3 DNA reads TGTGCCAGCAGCCCATTTTTAGGGACAGGTAGCACAGATACGCAGTATTTT.

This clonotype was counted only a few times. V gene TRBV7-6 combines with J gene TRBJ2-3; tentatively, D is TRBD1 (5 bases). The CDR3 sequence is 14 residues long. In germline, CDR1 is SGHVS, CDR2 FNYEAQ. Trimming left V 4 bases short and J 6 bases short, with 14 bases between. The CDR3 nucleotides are TGTGCCAGCAGCTCTTCGACAGTTACCGATACGCAGTATTTT. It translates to CASSSSTVTDTQYF.

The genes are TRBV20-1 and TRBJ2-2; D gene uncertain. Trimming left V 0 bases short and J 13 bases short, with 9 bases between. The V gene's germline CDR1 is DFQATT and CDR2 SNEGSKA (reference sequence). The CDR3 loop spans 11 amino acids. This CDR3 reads CSAREGLVLFF. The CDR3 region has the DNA TGCAGTGCTAGAGAGGGGTTGGTGCTGTTTTTT.

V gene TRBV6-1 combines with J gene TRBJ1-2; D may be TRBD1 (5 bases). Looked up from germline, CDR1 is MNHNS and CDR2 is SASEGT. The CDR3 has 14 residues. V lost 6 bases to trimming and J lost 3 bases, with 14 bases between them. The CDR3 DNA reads TGTGCCAGCAGCCCCTTTGGGGGGGACTATGGCTACACCTTC. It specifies CASSPFGGDYGYTF.

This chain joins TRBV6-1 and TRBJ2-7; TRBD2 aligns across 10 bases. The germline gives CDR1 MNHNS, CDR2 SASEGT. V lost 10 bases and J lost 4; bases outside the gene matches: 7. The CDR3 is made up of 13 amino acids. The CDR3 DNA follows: TGTGCCACCGGTAGCGGGGGGAGGTACGAGCAGTACTTC. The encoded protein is CATGSGGRYEQYF.